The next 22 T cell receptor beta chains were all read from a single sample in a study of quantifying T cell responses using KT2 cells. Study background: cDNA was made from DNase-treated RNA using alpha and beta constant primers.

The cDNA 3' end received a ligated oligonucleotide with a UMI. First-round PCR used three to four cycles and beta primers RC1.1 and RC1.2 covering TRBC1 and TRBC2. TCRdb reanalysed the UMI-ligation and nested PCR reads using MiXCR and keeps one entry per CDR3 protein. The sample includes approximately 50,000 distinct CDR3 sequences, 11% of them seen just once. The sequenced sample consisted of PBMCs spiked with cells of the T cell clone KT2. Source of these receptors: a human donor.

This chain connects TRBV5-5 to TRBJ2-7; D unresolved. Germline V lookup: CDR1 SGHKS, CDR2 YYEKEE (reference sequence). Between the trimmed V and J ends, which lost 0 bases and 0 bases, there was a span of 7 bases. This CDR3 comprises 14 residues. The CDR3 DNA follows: TGTGCCAGCAGCTTGGTAGCCTCCTCCTACGAGCAGTACTTC. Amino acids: CASSLVASSYEQYF.

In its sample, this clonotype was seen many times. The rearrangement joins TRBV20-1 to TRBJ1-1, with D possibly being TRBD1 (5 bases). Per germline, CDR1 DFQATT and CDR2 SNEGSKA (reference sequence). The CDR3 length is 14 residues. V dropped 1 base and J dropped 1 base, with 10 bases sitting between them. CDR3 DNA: TGCAGTGCTAGAGTTGAGACAGAGAACACTGAAGCTTTCTTT. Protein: CSARVETENTEAFF.

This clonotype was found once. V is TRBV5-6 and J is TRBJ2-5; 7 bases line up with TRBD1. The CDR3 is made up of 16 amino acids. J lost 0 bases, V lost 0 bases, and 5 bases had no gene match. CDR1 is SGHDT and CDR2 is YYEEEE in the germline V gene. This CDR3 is CASSLGIGQDQETQYF. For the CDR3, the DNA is TGTGCCAGCAGCTTGGGGATCGGACAGGACCAAGAGACCCAGTACTTC.

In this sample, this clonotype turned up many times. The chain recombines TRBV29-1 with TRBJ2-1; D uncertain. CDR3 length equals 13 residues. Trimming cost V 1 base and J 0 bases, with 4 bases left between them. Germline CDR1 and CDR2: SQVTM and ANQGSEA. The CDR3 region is CSVEGGSYNEQFF. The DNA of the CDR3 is TGCAGCGTTGAAGGGGGCTCCTACAATGAGCAGTTCTTC.

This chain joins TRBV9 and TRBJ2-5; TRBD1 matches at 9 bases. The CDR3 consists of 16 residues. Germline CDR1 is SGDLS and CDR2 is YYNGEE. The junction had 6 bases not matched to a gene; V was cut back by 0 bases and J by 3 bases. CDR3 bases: TGTGCCAGCAGCGTAGGTCCGGGACAGGGCAAAGAGACCCAGTACTTC. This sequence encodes CASSVGPGQGKETQYF.

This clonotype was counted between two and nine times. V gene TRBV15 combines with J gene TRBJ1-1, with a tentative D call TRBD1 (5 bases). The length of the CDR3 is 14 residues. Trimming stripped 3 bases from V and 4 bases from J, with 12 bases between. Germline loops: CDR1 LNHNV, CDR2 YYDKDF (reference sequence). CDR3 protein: CATSRDIGTTEAFF. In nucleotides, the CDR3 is TGTGCCACCAGCAGGGATATAGGGACCACTGAAGCTTTCTTT.

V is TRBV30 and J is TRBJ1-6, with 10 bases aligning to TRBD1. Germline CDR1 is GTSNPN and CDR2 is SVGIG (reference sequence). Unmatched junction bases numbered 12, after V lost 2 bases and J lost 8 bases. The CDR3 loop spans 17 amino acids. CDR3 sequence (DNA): TGTGCCTGGAGTAGGGACAGGGGCCATAAAGCTCATTCACCCCTCCACTTT. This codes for CAWSRDRGHKAHSPLHF.

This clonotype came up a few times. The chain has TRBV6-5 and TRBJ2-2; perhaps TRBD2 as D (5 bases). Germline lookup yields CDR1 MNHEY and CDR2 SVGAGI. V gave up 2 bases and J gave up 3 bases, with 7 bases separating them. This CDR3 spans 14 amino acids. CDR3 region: CASSYGLYTGELFF. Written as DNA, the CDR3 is TGTGCCAGCAGTTACGGACTCTACACCGGGGAGCTGTTTTTT.

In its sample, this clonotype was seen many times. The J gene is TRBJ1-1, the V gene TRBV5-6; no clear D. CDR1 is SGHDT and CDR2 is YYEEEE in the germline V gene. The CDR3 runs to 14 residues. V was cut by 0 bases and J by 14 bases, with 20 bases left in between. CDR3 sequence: CASSLGRWGADGFF. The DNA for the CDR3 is TGTGCCAGCAGCTTGGGGAGATGGGGTGCTGATGGATTCTTT.

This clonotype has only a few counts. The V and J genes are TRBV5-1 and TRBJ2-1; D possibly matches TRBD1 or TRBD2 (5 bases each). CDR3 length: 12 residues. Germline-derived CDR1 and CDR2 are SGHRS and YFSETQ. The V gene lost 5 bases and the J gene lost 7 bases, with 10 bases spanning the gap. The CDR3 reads CASSIGANEQFF. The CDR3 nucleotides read TGCGCCAGCAGTATCGGGGCGAATGAGCAGTTCTTC.

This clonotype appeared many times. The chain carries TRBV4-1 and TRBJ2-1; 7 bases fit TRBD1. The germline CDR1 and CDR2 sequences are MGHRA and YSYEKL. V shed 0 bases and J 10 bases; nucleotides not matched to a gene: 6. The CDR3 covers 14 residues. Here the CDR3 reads CASSQDGSRGEQFF. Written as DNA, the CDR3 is TGCGCCAGCAGCCAAGATGGGTCCAGGGGGGAGCAGTTCTTC.

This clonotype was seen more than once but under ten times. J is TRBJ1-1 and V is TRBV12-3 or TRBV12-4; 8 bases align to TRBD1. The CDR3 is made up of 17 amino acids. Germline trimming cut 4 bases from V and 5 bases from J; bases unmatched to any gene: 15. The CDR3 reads CASSSDSWRTGTTEAFF. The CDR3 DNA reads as TGTGCCAGCAGTTCGGACAGTTGGAGGACAGGGACAACTGAAGCTTTCTTT.

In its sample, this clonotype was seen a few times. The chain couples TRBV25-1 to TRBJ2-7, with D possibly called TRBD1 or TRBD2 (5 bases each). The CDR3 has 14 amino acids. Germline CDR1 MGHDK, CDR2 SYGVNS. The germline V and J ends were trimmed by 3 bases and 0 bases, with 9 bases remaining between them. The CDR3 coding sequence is TGTGCCAGCAGTGACGGGGCGCTCTCCTACGAGCAGTACTTC. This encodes CASSDGALSYEQYF.

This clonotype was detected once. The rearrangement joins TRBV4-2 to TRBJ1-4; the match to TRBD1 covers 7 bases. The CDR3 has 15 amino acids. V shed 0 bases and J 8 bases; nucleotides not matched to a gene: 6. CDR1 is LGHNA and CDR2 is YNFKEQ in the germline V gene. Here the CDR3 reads CASSQDGGQNEKLFF. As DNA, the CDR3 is TGTGCCAGCAGCCAAGATGGGGGACAGAACGAAAAACTGTTTTTT.

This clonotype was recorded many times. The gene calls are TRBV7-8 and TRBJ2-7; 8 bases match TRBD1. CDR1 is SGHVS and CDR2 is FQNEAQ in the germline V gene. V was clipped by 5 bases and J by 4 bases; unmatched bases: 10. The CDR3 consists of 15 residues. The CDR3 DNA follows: TGTGCCAGCAGCCGATACGGGACAGGAGAGTACGAGCAGTACTTC. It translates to CASSRYGTGEYEQYF. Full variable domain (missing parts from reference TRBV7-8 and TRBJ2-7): GAGVSQSPRYKVAKRGQDVALRCDPISGHVSLFWYQQALGQGPEFLTYFQNEAQLDKSGLPSDRFFAERPEGSVSTLKIQRTQQEDSAVYLCASSRYGTGEYEQYFGPGTRLTVT.

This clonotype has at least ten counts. The CDR3 reads CASSAPRGTNEQFF. The CDR3 region has the DNA TGTGCCAGCAGCGCTCCCAGGGGAACCAATGAGCAGTTCTTC. The rearrangement joins TRBV7-6 to TRBJ2-1; D is perhaps TRBD1 (6 bases). The ends were cut back, 5 bases at V and 6 bases at J, with 14 bases in the middle. Per the germline V gene, CDR1 is SGHVS and CDR2 is FNYEAQ. The CDR3 runs 14 residues.

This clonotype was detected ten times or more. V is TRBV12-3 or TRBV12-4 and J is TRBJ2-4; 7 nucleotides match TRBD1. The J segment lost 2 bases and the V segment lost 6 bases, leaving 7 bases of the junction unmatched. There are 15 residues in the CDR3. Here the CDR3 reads CASSQAGGSKNIQYF. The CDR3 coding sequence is TGTGCCAGCAGCCAAGCAGGGGGATCCAAAAACATTCAGTACTTC.

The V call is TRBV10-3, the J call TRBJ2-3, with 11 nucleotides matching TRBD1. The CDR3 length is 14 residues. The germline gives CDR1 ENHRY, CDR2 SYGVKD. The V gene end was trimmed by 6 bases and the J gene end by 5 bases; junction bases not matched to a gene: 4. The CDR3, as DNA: TGTGCCATCAGCCGGACAGGGGGCGAAGATACGCAGTATTTT. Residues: CAISRTGGEDTQYF.

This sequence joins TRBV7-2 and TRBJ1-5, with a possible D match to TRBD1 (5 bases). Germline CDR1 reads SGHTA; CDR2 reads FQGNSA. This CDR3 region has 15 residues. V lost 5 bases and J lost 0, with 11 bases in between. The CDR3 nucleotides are TGTGCCAGCAGCCGCAGGGACTTTAGCAATCAGCCCCAGCATTTT. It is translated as CASSRRDFSNQPQHF.

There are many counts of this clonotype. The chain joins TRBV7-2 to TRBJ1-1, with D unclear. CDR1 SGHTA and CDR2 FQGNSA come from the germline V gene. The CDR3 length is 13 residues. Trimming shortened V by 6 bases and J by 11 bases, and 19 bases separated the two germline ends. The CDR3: CASSGGVRSGAFF. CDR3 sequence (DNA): TGTGCCAGCAGTGGAGGTGTGCGATCCGGGGCTTTCTTT.

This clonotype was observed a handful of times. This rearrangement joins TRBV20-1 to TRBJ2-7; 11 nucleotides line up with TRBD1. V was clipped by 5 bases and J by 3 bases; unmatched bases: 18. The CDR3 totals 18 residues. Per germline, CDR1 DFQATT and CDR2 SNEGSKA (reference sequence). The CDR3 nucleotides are TGCAGTGCTTTACCTCTAAAGTCCCGGGACAGGGGGATCTACGAGCAGTACTTC. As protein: CSALPLKSRDRGIYEQYF.

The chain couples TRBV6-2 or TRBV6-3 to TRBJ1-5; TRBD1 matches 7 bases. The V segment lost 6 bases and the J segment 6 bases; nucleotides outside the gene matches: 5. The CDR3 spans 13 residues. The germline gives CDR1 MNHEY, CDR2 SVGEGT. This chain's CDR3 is CASSTDRAQPQHF. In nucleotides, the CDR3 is TGTGCCAGCAGCACCGACAGGGCTCAGCCCCAGCATTTT.